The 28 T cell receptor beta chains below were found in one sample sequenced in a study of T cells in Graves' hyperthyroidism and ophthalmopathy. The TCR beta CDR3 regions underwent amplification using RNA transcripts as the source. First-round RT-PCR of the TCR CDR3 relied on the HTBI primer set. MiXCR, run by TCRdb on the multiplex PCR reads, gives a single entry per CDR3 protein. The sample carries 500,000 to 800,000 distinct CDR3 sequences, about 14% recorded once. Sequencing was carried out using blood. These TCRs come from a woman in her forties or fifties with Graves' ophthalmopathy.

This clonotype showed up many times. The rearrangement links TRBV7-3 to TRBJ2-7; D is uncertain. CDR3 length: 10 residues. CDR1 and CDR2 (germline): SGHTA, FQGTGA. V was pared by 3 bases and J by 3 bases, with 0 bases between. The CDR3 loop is CASSFYEQYF. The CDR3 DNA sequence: TGTGCCAGCAGCTTCTACGAGCAGTACTTC.

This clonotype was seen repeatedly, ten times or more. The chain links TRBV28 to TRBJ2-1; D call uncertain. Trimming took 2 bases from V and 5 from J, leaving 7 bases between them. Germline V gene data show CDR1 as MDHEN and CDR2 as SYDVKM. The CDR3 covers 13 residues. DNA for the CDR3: TGTGCCAGCAGTTTAGGCGGTCACAATGAGCAGTTCTTC. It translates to CASSLGGHNEQFF.

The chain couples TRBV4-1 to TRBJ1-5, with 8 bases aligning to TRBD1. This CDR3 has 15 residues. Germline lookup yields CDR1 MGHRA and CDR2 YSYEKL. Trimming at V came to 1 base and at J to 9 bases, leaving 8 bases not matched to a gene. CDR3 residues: CASSQGGQGLRPQHF. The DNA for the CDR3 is TGCGCCAGCAGCCAAGGTGGACAGGGTTTAAGGCCCCAGCATTTT.

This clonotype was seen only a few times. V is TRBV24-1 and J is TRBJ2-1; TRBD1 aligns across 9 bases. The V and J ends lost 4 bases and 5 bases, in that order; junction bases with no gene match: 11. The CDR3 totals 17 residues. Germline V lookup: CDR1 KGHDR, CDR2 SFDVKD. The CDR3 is CATSDPPAGQGNNEQFF. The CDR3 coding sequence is TGTGCCACCAGTGACCCCCCCGCGGGACAGGGCAACAATGAGCAGTTCTTC.

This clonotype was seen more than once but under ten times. As DNA, the CDR3 is TGCGCCAGCAGCATCGGACAGAACACAGATACGCAGTATTTT. Translation: CASSIGQNTDTQYF. This sequence joins TRBV10-2 and TRBJ2-3, with a weak D call TRBD1 (6 bases). Germline V CDR1 and CDR2: WSHSY, SAAADI. V shed 6 bases and J shed 2 bases, with 12 bases lying between them. The CDR3 loop spans 14 amino acids.

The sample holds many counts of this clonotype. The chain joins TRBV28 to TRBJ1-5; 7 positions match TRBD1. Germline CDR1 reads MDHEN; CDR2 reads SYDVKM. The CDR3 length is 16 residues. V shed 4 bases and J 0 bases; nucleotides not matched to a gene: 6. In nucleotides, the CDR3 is TGTGCCAGCAGTTCGGACAGGAGTTATAGCAATCAGCCCCAGCATTTT. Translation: CASSSDRSYSNQPQHF.

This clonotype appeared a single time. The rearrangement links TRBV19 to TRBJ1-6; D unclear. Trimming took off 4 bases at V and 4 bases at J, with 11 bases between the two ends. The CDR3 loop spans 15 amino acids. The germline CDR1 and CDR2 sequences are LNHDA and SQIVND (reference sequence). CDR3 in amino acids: CASSTPPAYNSPLHF. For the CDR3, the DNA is TGTGCCAGTAGTACTCCCCCTGCGTATAATTCACCCCTCCACTTT.

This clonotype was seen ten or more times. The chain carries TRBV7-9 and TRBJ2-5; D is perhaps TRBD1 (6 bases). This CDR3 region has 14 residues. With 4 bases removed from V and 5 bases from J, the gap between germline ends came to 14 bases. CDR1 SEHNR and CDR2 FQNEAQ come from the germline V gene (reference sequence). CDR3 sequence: CASSSGWGRETQYF. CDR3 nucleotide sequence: TGTGCCAGCAGCTCCGGGTGGGGGCGTGAGACCCAGTACTTC.

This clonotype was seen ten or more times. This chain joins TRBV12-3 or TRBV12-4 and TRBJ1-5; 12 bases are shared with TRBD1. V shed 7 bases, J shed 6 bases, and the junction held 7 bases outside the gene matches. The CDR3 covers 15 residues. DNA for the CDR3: TGTGCCAGCACGGGACAGGGGGCAGGAACTCAGCCCCAGCATTTT. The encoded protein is CASTGQGAGTQPQHF.

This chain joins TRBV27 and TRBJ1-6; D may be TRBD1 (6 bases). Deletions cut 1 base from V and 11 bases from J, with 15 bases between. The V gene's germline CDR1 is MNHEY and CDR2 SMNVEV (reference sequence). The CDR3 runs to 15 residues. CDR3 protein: CASSLLTTGDPPLHF. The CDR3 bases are TGTGCCAGCAGTTTATTGACGACAGGAGATCCACCCCTCCACTTT.

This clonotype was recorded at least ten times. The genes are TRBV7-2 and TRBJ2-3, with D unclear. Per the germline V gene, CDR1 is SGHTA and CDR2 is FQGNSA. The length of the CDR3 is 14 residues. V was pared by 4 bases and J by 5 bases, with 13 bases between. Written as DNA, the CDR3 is TGTGCCAGCAGCTCAAGGGCCTACGGAGATACGCAGTATTTT. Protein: CASSSRAYGDTQYF.

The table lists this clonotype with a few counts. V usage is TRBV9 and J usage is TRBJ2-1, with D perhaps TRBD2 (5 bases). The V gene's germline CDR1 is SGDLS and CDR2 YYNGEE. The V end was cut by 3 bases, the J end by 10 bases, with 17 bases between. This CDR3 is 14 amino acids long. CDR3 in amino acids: CASSAHNSPGEQFF. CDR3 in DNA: TGTGCCAGCAGCGCCCACAACAGCCCGGGGGAGCAGTTCTTC.

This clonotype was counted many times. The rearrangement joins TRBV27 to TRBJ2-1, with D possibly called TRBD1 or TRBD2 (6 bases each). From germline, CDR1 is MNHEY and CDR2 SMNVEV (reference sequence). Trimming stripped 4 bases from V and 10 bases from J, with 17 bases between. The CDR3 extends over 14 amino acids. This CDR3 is CASSSTPRGREQFF. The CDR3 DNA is TGTGCCAGCAGTTCCACCCCCCGGGGGCGGGAGCAGTTCTTC.

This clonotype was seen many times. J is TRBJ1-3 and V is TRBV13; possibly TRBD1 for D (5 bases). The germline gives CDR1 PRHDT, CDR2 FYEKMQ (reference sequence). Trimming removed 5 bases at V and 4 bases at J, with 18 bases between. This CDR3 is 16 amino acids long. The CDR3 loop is CASSGRGSGRGNTIYF. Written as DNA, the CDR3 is TGTGCCAGCAGCGGACGAGGGTCAGGGAGAGGAAACACCATATATTTT.

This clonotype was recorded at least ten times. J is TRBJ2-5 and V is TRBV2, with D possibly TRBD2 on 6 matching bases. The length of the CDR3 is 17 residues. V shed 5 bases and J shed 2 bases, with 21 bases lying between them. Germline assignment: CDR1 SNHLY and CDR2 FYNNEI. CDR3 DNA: TGTGCCAGCAGTTTTGGTCTAAAGCGGGCACTACAAGAGACCCAGTACTTC. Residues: CASSFGLKRALQETQYF.

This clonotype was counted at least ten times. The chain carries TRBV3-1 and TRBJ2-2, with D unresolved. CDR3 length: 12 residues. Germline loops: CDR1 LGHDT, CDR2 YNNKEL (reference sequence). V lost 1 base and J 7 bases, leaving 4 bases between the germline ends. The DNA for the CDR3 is TGTGCCAGCAGCCAAGCGTTCGGGGAGCTGTTTTTT. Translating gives CASSQAFGELFF. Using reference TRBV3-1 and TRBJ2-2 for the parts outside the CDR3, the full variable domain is DTAVSQTPKYLVTQMGNDKSIKCEQNLGHDTMYWYKQDSKKFLKIMFSYNNKELIINETVPNRFSPKSPDKAHLNLHINSLELGDSAVYFCASSQAFGELFFGEGSRLTVL.

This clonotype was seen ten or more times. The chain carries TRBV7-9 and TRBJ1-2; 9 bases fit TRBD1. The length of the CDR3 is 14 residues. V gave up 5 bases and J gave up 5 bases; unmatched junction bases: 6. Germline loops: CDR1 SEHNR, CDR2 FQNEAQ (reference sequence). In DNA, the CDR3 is TGTGCCAGCAGCACACAGGGGGCGTTGTATGGCTACACCTTC. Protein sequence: CASSTQGALYGYTF. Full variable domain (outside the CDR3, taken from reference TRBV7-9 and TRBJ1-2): DTGVSQNPRHKITKRGQNVTFRCDPISEHNRLYWYRQTLGQGPEFLTYFQNEAQLEKSRLLSDRFSAERPKGSFSTLEIQRTEQGDSAMYLCASSTQGALYGYTFGSGTRLTVV.

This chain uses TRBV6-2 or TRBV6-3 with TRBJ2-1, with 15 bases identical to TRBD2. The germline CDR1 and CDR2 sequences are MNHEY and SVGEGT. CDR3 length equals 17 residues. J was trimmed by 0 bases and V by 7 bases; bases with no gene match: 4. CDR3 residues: CASMGLAGGRSYNEQFF. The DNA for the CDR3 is TGTGCCAGCATGGGACTAGCGGGAGGCCGCTCCTACAATGAGCAGTTCTTC.

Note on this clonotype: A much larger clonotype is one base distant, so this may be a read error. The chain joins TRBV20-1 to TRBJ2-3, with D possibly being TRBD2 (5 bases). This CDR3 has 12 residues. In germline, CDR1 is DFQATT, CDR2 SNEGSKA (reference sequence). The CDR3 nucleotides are TGCAGTACTAGAGTTTCCACAGATACGCAGTATTTT. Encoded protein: CSTRVSTDTQYF.

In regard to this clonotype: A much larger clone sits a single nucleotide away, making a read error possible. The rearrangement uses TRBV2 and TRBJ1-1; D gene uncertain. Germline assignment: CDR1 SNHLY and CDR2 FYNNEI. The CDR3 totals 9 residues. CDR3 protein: CASNTEASF. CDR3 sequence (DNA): TGTGCCAGCAACACTGAAGCTTCCTTT. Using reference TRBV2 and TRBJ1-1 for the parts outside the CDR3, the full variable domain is EPEVTQTPSHQVTQMGQEVILRCVPISNHLYFYWYRQILGQKVEFLVSFYNNEISEKSEIFDDQFSVERPDGSNFTLKIRSTKLEDSAMYFCASNTEASFGQGTRLTVV.

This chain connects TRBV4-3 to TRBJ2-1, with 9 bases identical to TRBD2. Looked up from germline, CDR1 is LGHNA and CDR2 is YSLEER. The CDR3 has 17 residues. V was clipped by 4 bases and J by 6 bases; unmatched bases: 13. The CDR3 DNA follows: TGCGCCAGCAGCCCTCAGACTAGCGGCCTAGTCGGCAATGAGCAGTTCTTC. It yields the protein CASSPQTSGLVGNEQFF.

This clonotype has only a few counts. The CDR3 here is CASSQDLGAGSYNEQFF. CDR3 nucleotides: TGTGCCAGCAGCCAAGATCTTGGAGCGGGTTCCTACAATGAGCAGTTCTTC. The chain recombines TRBV14 with TRBJ2-1, with D possibly TRBD2 on 6 matching bases. The CDR3 length is 17 residues. The germline V gene has CDR1 SGHDN and CDR2 FVKESK. Deletions cut 0 bases from V and 1 base from J, with 13 bases between.

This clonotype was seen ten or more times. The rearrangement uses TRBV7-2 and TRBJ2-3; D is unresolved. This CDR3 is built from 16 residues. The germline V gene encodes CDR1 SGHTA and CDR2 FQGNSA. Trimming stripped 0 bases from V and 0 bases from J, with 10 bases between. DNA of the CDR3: TGTGCCAGCAGCTTAGCGGGCAGAGATAGCACAGATACGCAGTATTTT. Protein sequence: CASSLAGRDSTDTQYF.

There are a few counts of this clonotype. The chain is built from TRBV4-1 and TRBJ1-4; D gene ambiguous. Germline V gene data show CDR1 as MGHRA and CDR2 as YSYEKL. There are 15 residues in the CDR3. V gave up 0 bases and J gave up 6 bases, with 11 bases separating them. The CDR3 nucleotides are TGCGCCAGCAGCCAAGAAGAAGGGTCCCATGAAAAACTGTTTTTT. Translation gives CASSQEEGSHEKLFF.

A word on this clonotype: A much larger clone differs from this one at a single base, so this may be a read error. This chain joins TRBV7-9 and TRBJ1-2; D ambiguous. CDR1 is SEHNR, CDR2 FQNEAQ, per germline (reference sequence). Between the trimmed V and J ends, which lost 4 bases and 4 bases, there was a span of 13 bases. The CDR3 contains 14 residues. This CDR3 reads CASSSEMGVYGYTF. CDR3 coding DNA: TGTGCCAGCAGCTCAGAGATGGGAGTCTATGGCTACACCTTC.

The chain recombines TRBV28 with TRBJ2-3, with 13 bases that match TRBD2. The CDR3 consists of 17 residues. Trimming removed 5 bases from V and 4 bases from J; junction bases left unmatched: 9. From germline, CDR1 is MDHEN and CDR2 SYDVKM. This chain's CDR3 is CASSPGLAGVRADTQYF. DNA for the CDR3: TGTGCCAGCAGTCCCGGACTAGCGGGAGTGAGGGCAGATACGCAGTATTTT.

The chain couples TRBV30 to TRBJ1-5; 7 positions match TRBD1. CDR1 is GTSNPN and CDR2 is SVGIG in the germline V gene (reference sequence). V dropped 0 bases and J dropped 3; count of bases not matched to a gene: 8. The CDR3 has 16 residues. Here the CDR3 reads CAWSVMSGGNNQPQHF. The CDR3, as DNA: TGTGCCTGGAGTGTAATGTCAGGGGGGAACAATCAGCCCCAGCATTTT.

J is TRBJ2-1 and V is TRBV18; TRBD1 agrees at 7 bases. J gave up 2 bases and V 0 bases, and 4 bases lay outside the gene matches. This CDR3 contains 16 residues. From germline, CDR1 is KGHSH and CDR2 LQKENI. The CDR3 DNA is TGTGCCAGCTCACCACCCGACAGGGAAGCCTACAATGAGCAGTTCTTC. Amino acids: CASSPPDREAYNEQFF.